A selection of T cell receptor beta chains follows, all from one sample in a study of cytomegalovirus exposure and HLA in healthy donors. TCRdb keeps only in-frame clones here, not all; method: immunoSEQ multiplex PCR. The top ten hold 6.5% of the sample, which has 200,000 or so clones, approximately 78% seen once. Sequencing used PBMCs. These receptor sequences come from a woman aged 50 to 60 in good health and CMV-seropositive. Each CDR3 is given with its conserved first and last residue. D genes are given only for firm matches. Only part of the rows carry a size: once, few, many, or a class if the clone is expanded.

d_gene: NA; v_gene: TRBV4-1; abundance: NA; j_gene: TRBJ1-6; CDR3nt: TGCGCCAGCAGCTTCGGGGTTAATTCACCCCTCCACTTT; CDR3aa: CASSFGVNSPLHF
d_gene: TRBD1; v_gene: TRBV10-3; abundance: NA; j_gene: TRBJ2-5; CDR3nt: TGTGCCATCAGTGAGGTCAGGGGGCGCCCCGAGACCCAGTACTTC; CDR3aa: CAISEVRGRPETQYF
d_gene: NA; v_gene: TRBV6-1; abundance: NA; j_gene: TRBJ1-5; CDR3nt: TGTGCCAGCAGTGAAGTAGGGGGAGCAGGCAATCAGCCCCAGCATTTT; CDR3aa: CASSEVGGAGNQPQHF
d_gene: TRBD1; v_gene: TRBV6-5; abundance: NA; j_gene: TRBJ1-4; CDR3nt: TGTGCCAGCAGTAGGGGGACAGGGAGTGAAAAACTGTTTTTT; CDR3aa: CASSRGTGSEKLFF
d_gene: TRBD1; v_gene: TRBV30; abundance: NA; j_gene: TRBJ2-7; CDR3nt: TGTGCCGGAACCACCGGGACAGGGGGTCTTTACGAGCAGTACTTC; CDR3aa: CAGTTGTGGLYEQYF
d_gene: TRBD2; v_gene: TRBV19; abundance: NA; j_gene: TRBJ2-1; CDR3nt: TGTGCCAGTAGGTCACTAGCGGGGGCCCACAATGAGCAGTTCTTC; CDR3aa: CASRSLAGAHNEQFF
d_gene: NA; v_gene: TRBV6-6; abundance: NA; j_gene: TRBJ2-7; CDR3nt: TGTGCCAGCAGACAGGGTATTCCCTACGAGCAGTACTTC; CDR3aa: CASRQGIPYEQYF
d_gene: TRBD1; v_gene: TRBV18; abundance: NA; j_gene: TRBJ2-7; CDR3nt: TGTGCCAGCTCACCTACGCCCGGGACAGCCTACGAGCAGTACTTC; CDR3aa: CASSPTPGTAYEQYF
d_gene: TRBD1; v_gene: TRBV25-1; abundance: once; j_gene: TRBJ1-1; CDR3nt: TGTGCCAGCGGGATCAGGGGGGATCCTGAAGCTTTCTTT; CDR3aa: CASGIRGDPEAFF
d_gene: NA; v_gene: TRBV19; abundance: NA; j_gene: TRBJ2-7; CDR3nt: TGTGCCAGTAGTAACCCGGGTCCAACCTACGAGCAGTACTTC; CDR3aa: CASSNPGPTYEQYF
d_gene: NA; v_gene: TRBV5-1; abundance: NA; j_gene: TRBJ2-7; CDR3nt: TGCGCCAGCAGCGGTTCGGAGGCACCTTACGAGCAGTACTTC; CDR3aa: CASSGSEAPYEQYF
d_gene: TRBD1; v_gene: TRBV9; abundance: NA; j_gene: TRBJ1-5; CDR3nt: TGTGCCAGCAGCGTAGGGACAGGGAGGAGCAATCAGCCCCAGCATTTT; CDR3aa: CASSVGTGRSNQPQHF
d_gene: NA; v_gene: TRBV5-1; abundance: few; j_gene: TRBJ2-3; CDR3nt: TGCGCCAGCAGCTTGGACCCACAGAAGGGGATTACGCAGTATTTT; CDR3aa: CASSLDPQKGITQYF
d_gene: NA; v_gene: TRBV5-1; abundance: once; j_gene: TRBJ2-1; CDR3nt: TGCGCCAGCAGCTCTGCGGGATATACGCCCAATGAGCAGTTCTTC; CDR3aa: CASSSAGYTPNEQFF
d_gene: NA; v_gene: TRBV28; abundance: NA; j_gene: TRBJ1-4; CDR3nt: TGTGCCAGCAGTCCGTCCCCCCCGGGGGATGAAGAAAAACTGTTTTTT; CDR3aa: CASSPSPPGDEEKLFF
d_gene: TRBD1; v_gene: TRBV7-9; abundance: NA; j_gene: TRBJ1-2; CDR3nt: TGTTCCAGCAGCTCAGGGACAGGGGGCGGACGATATGGCTACACCTTC; CDR3aa: CSSSSGTGGGRYGYTF